The 19 T cell receptor beta chains below come from one sample, sequenced in a study of T cells in Graves' hyperthyroidism and ophthalmopathy. TCR beta CDR3 sequences were amplified from RNA transcripts. The HTBI primer set served for first-round RT-PCR of the TCR CDR3. Each CDR3 protein is one row after TCRdb ran MiXCR on the multiplex PCR reads. There are around 250,000 distinct CDR3 sequences in the sample; about 15% occur only once, and more than 10% lies in the top ten. Sequenced material: blood. The receptors here all came from a woman in her forties with Graves' hyperthyroidism that later progressed to Graves' ophthalmopathy.

There are many counts of this clonotype. The chain is built from TRBV20-1 and TRBJ2-7; TRBD2 aligns across 15 bases. CDR1 and CDR2 (germline): DFQATT, SNEGSKA (reference sequence). CDR3 length equals 15 residues. V lost 0 bases, J lost 4 bases, and 1 base stayed unmatched. The chain's CDR3 is CSAREGTSGRYEQYF. The CDR3 bases are TGCAGTGCTAGAGAGGGGACTAGCGGGAGGTACGAGCAGTACTTC.

The table lists this clonotype with many counts. The genes are TRBV28 and TRBJ1-4, with D tentatively TRBD1 (6 bases). CDR1 is MDHEN and CDR2 is SYDVKM in the germline V gene. Trimming stripped 4 bases from V and 8 bases from J, with 11 bases between. This CDR3 spans 13 amino acids. Written as DNA, the CDR3 is TGTGCCAGCAGTTCACAGGGTCGGGAAAAACTGTTTTTT. Translated: CASSSQGREKLFF.

J is TRBJ2-7 and V is TRBV19, with D perhaps assigned TRBD1 or TRBD2 (5 bases each). V was clipped by 3 bases and J by 2 bases, with 14 bases between them. CDR1 and CDR2 from the germline V gene are LNHDA and SQIVND (reference sequence). CDR3 length: 15 residues. CDR3 loop: CASSMVGEPAYEQYF. CDR3 sequence (DNA): TGTGCCAGTAGTATGGTGGGGGAGCCAGCCTACGAGCAGTACTTC.

This clonotype appeared many times. This chain joins TRBV5-1 and TRBJ2-2, with 11 bases matching TRBD2. Per the germline V gene, CDR1 is SGHRS and CDR2 is YFSETQ. V was pared by 1 base and J by 6 bases, with 5 bases of the junction left unmatched. The CDR3 is 16 residues long. DNA for the CDR3: TGCGCCAGCAGCTTGCTGACTAGCGGGACGGCCGGGGAGCTGTTTTTT. This gives the protein CASSLLTSGTAGELFF.

This clonotype occurred many times. This sequence joins TRBV25-1 and TRBJ2-1; TRBD2 aligns across 10 bases. The trim removed 2 bases at V and 2 bases at J, leaving 3 bases unmatched. This CDR3 has 16 residues. CDR1 and CDR2 (germline): MGHDK, SYGVNS. CDR3 in DNA: TGTGCCAGCAGTGAAGGCGGACTAGCGGCCTACAATGAGCAGTTCTTC. Its protein product is CASSEGGLAAYNEQFF.

This clonotype was detected ten times or more. V is TRBV6-2 or TRBV6-3 and J is TRBJ1-6; the D gene is possibly TRBD1 (5 bases). The CDR3 is made up of 13 amino acids. Between the trimmed V and J ends, which lost 2 bases and 14 bases, there was a span of 13 bases. Germline assignment: CDR1 MNHEY and CDR2 SVGEGT. The CDR3, as DNA: TGTGCCAGCAGTTACCTCAGGGTATCGGCCCTCCACTTT. It codes for CASSYLRVSALHF.

This clonotype has at least ten counts. The chain has TRBV28 and TRBJ2-7; 14 bases line up with TRBD2. CDR1 is MDHEN, CDR2 SYDVKM, per germline. The V segment lost 6 bases and the J segment 5 bases; nucleotides outside the gene matches: 3. The CDR3 consists of 14 residues. CDR3 sequence (DNA): TGTGCCAGCAGCGGACTAGCGGGAGGCCACGAGCAGTACTTC. The encoded protein is CASSGLAGGHEQYF. Looking up the rest from reference TRBV28 and TRBJ2-7 gives the full variable domain: DVKVTQSSRYLVKRTGEKVFLECVQDMDHENMFWYRQDPGLGLRLIYFSYDVKMKEKGDIPEGYSVSREKKERFSLILESASTNQTSMYLCASSGLAGGHEQYFGPGTRLTVT.

The table lists this clonotype with many counts. The chain joins TRBV28 to TRBJ1-5, with D unclear. The CDR3 extends over 13 amino acids. The germline CDR1 and CDR2 sequences are MDHEN and SYDVKM. Trimming removed 6 bases at V and 7 bases at J, with 13 bases between. The CDR3 coding sequence is TGTGCCAGCAGACTCTACGGAAGACAGCCCCAGCATTTT. Translated, it gives CASRLYGRQPQHF.

This clonotype has just a few counts. The rearrangement uses TRBV28 and TRBJ2-2; TRBD2 matches at 15 bases. The V gene end was trimmed by 6 bases and the J gene end by 7 bases; junction bases not matched to a gene: 12. Germline V gene data show CDR1 as MDHEN and CDR2 as SYDVKM. The CDR3 length is 18 residues. The chain's CDR3 is CASRLNHGLAGGFGELFF. The DNA of the CDR3 is TGTGCCAGCAGACTTAACCATGGACTAGCGGGAGGGTTCGGGGAGCTGTTTTTT.

The genes are TRBV5-6 and TRBJ2-1; TRBD1 might be the D (6 bases). CDR1 and CDR2 (germline): SGHDT, YYEEEE. The CDR3 runs to 18 residues. V lost 2 bases, J lost 0 bases, and 18 bases lay in between. CDR3 bases: TGTGCCAGCAGCTTCTCTCGATCAGACAGGCTCTCCTACAATGAGCAGTTCTTC. It specifies CASSFSRSDRLSYNEQFF. The complete variable domain, with remaining parts taken from reference TRBV5-6 and TRBJ2-1, reads DAGVTQSPTHLIKTRGQQVTLRCSPKSGHDTVSWYQQALGQGPQFIFQYYEEEERQRGNFPDRFSGHQFPNYSSELNVNALLLGDSALYLCASSFSRSDRLSYNEQFFGPGTRLTVL.

This clonotype was counted a few times. A much larger clone is a single base away; this may be a read error. J is TRBJ2-5 and V is TRBV6-1; 13 nucleotides line up with TRBD2. CDR3 length: 18 amino acids. Germline values: CDR1 MNHNS, CDR2 SASEGT. CDR3 nucleotides: TGTGCCAGCAGTTTCGTCCCATCGGGACTAGCGGGAAGAGAGGCCCAGTACTTC. Encoded protein: CASSFVPSGLAGREAQYF.

The chain joins TRBV5-1 to TRBJ2-7; D gene ambiguous. Germline-derived CDR1 and CDR2 are SGHRS and YFSETQ. V was trimmed by 6 bases and J by 1 base, leaving 14 bases between them. The CDR3 length is 14 residues. Here the CDR3 DNA reads TGCGCCAGCAAAGGATTGGCAGCTTCCTACGAGCAGTACTTC. Translating gives CASKGLAASYEQYF.

There are many counts of this clonotype. This sequence joins TRBV5-1 and TRBJ2-7; 8 positions match TRBD2. This CDR3 region has 15 residues. Germline-derived CDR1 and CDR2 are SGHRS and YFSETQ. V was clipped by 0 bases and J by 2 bases; unmatched bases: 4. The CDR3 nucleotides are TGCGCCAGCAGCTTGGTAGGCGGGGGGACCTACGAGCAGTACTTC. Translating gives CASSLVGGGTYEQYF.

This clonotype was observed at least ten times. V is TRBV3-1 and J is TRBJ2-1; TRBD2 matches 10 bases. The length of the CDR3 is 17 residues. V gave up 0 bases and J gave up 2 bases; unmatched junction bases: 4. Germline V gene sequence: CDR1 LGHDT, CDR2 YNNKEL (reference sequence). CDR3 loop: CASSQDLTSGTYNEQFF. CDR3 nucleotide sequence: TGTGCCAGCAGCCAAGATTTAACTAGCGGGACCTACAATGAGCAGTTCTTC.

This clonotype turned up a few times. The V gene is TRBV2, the J gene TRBJ2-7, with D possibly matching TRBD1 (5 bases). The CDR3 sequence is 14 residues long. Germline loops: CDR1 SNHLY, CDR2 FYNNEI. The V and J ends lost 6 bases and 2 bases respectively, with 14 bases between them. The CDR3 sequence: CASRFWGQTYEQYF. The CDR3 bases are TGTGCCAGCAGATTCTGGGGCCAAACCTACGAGCAGTACTTC.

The CDR3, as DNA: TGTGCCAGCAGCCAAAGGGGTCTAGCGGGAGGTGGGGATACGCAGTATTTT. It codes for CASSQRGLAGGGDTQYF. V gene TRBV11-3 combines with J gene TRBJ2-3; TRBD2 matches at 11 bases. Trimming removed 5 bases from V and 6 bases from J; junction bases left unmatched: 13. The CDR3 runs 17 residues. Germline CDR1 reads SGHNT; CDR2 reads YENEEA.

The chain couples TRBV29-1 to TRBJ2-2; D remains unclear. In germline, CDR1 is SQVTM, CDR2 ANQGSEA. The CDR3 is 13 residues long. Trimming shortened V by 4 bases and J by 3 bases, and 9 bases separated the two germline ends. The CDR3 here is CSVVLGYTGELFF. In nucleotides, the CDR3 is TGCAGCGTTGTTCTGGGTTACACCGGGGAGCTGTTTTTT.

The chain uses TRBV28 and TRBJ2-7, with 7 bases that match TRBD1. Germline CDR1 MDHEN, CDR2 SYDVKM. V gave up 6 bases and J gave up 4 bases; unmatched junction bases: 3. CDR3 length: 12 residues. Here the CDR3 reads CASRHRGYEQYF. CDR3 DNA: TGTGCCAGCAGGCACAGGGGATACGAGCAGTACTTC.

At least ten counts were recorded for this clonotype. This rearrangement joins TRBV28 to TRBJ2-1, with TRBD2 matching over 14 bases. CDR1 MDHEN and CDR2 SYDVKM come from the germline V gene. This CDR3 is 18 amino acids long. J gave up 8 bases and V 4 bases, and 13 bases lay outside the gene matches. For the CDR3, the DNA is TGTGCCAGCAGTTCCGGGACTAGCGGGAGTCCTGGCGGTTATGAGCAGTTCTTC. Protein product: CASSSGTSGSPGGYEQFF.